The clone carrying this T cell receptor (beta chain) appeared many times. Antigen: not known. PBMCs numbering 2 million and stored at -80 C yielded the unsorted libraries. The germline V gene has CDR1 SGHRS and CDR2 YFSETQ. The CDR3 has 15 amino acids. The V end was cut by 0 bases, the J end by 4 bases, with 13 bases between. The cDNA came from 5'RACE, which used 10-nucleotide random UMIs. TCRdb processed the 5' RACE reads anew with MiXCR; each CDR3 protein has one entry. The sample comprises tens of thousands of distinct CDR3 sequences, 13% to 15% of which are singletons, and roughly 6.8% rests with the top ten. This sample is part of a study of neurological immune-mediated disorders. Findings and limits, study-wide: Healthy controls had more TCR clonal expansion than multiple sclerosis, which showed the least, whereas HTLV-1-associated myelopathy showed the most.

Sequencing used PBMCs. This receptor was taken from a woman in her 50s in good health. This chain uses TRBV5-1 with TRBJ1-1; no firm D call. In nucleotides, the CDR3 is TGCGCCAGCAGCTTGGAACCGGGTCGAGGCACTGAAGCTTTCTTT. Protein: CASSLEPGRGTEAFF.